A selection of T cell receptor beta chains follows, all from one sample in a study of T cells in Graves' hyperthyroidism and ophthalmopathy. TCRdb called the multiplex PCR reads again in MiXCR, with one record for every CDR3 protein. The profile shows 300,000 to 450,000 distinct CDR3 sequences, about 18% of them singletons. The specimen was blood. The origin of the receptors is a young man with Graves' ophthalmopathy. Each CDR3 is given with its conserved first and last residue. The D gene is left open where the match is weak. Expanded clones get a size class; other rows say once, few or many, or leave the size out.

d_call j_call clone_size v_call cdr3_nt cdr3_aa
- TRBJ2-2 - TRBV4-1 TGCGCCAGCAGCCAGCAGTGGTCGGATACCGGGGAGCTGTTTTTT CASSQQWSDTGELFF
- TRBJ1-5 many TRBV18 TGTGCCAGCTCACCACGATATGAGAATCAGCCCCAGCATTTT CASSPRYENQPQHF
- TRBJ1-1 few TRBV6-5 TGTGCCAGCAGTTATATTACTTCAGCGGACACTGAAGCTTTCTTT CASSYITSADTEAFF
TRBD2 TRBJ2-5 many TRBV20-1 TGCAGTGCTAGTTGGGGGGGTGATTTGCAAGAGACCCAGTACTTC CSASWGGDLQETQYF
TRBD1 TRBJ1-5 many TRBV5-1 TGCGCCAGCAGCTTGGAGGGACAGCAAAATCAGCCCCAGCATTTT CASSLEGQQNQPQHF
TRBD1 TRBJ1-2 - TRBV28 TGTGCCAGCAGTACACTGGACAGGGACGGCTACACCTTC CASSTLDRDGYTF
- TRBJ1-2 many TRBV6-2/TRBV6-3 TGTGCCAGCAGTTATTCCCTCAAAACGGGGAACTATGGCTACACCTTC CASSYSLKTGNYGYTF
- TRBJ2-5 - TRBV19 TGTGCCAGTAACCCGACAGGCCAAGAGACCCAGTACTTC CASNPTGQETQYF
TRBD1 TRBJ1-6 - TRBV12-3/TRBV12-4 TGTGCCAGCAAAACCGACCGACAGGGCTATAATTCACCCCTCCACTTT CASKTDRQGYNSPLHF
- TRBJ2-3 many TRBV20-1 TGCAGTGCCCCACCCCGGGGAGATACGCAGTATTTT CSAPPRGDTQYF
TRBD2 TRBJ2-2 - TRBV20-1 TGCAGTGCTATGGCGACTAGCGGGGGGGAGAACACCGGGGAGCTGTTTTTT CSAMATSGGENTGELFF
- TRBJ1-1 - TRBV6-1 TGTGCCAGCAGTGAAGGGTGGGGGGATAGGGCTTTCTTT CASSEGWGDRAFF
TRBD2 TRBJ2-1 many TRBV7-9 TGTGCCAGCAGCCCGGGACTAGCGGCGGGGGAGCAGTTCTTC CASSPGLAAGEQFF
- TRBJ2-7 - TRBV6-1 TGTGCCAGCAGTGAAGCGCGGGTCGGGGAGCAGTACTTC CASSEARVGEQYF
TRBD2 TRBJ2-3 - TRBV7-9 TGTGCCAGCAGCCTAGCGGACGGCCAGAGCACAGATACGCAGTATTTT CASSLADGQSTDTQYF
TRBD1 TRBJ2-7 many TRBV2 TGTGCCAGCAGTGAAGGGCATACCTGGACAGGGGGCTGGGAGCAGTACTTC CASSEGHTWTGGWEQYF
- TRBJ2-1 many TRBV7-8 TGTGCCAGCAGCCGTGAGGGACATGTCGATGAGCAGTTCTTC CASSREGHVDEQFF
- TRBJ2-5 many TRBV11-2 TGTGCCAGCAGCGACTCGGGACCCCGAGAGACCCAGTACTTC CASSDSGPRETQYF
- TRBJ1-5 - TRBV12-3/TRBV12-4 TGTGCCAGCAGTCCTCAGGGCCCCCAGCCCCAGCATTTT CASSPQGPQPQHF
- TRBJ2-5 many TRBV7-2 TGTGCCAGCAGCCCCTTTGTCGGGGAGACCCAGTACTTC CASSPFVGETQYF
- TRBJ1-1 - TRBV6-1 TGTGCCAGCTCAAGACAGACTAACACTGAAGCTTTCTTT CASSRQTNTEAFF
TRBD1 TRBJ1-2 many TRBV5-1 TGCGCCAGCAGCCCCGGACAGGGTGCGAACTATGGCTACACCTTC CASSPGQGANYGYTF
- TRBJ1-1 many TRBV7-9 TGTGCCAGCAGCCCTTCGAGGGACCAACCCAGGTCTTTCTTT CASSPSRDQPRSFF
- TRBJ2-5 - TRBV14 TGTGCCAGCAGCCAAGACCGCAGCTTCCAAGAGACCCAGTACTTC CASSQDRSFQETQYF
- TRBJ2-5 - TRBV10-3 TGTGCCATCAGTGAAAAATGGACAGCTCAAGAGACCCAGTACTTC CAISEKWTAQETQYF
- TRBJ1-6 many TRBV7-3 TGTGCCAGCAGCCGCTCTCTGGTATCACCCCTCCACTTT CASSRSLVSPLHF
- TRBJ2-5 - TRBV10-1 TGCGCCAGCAGAGACTCGGGACGGTTGTACTTC CASRDSGRLYF
- TRBJ2-7 many TRBV12-3/TRBV12-4 TGTGCCAGCAGTTTAGAGGGGGGATGGTACGAGCAGTACTTC CASSLEGGWYEQYF
TRBD1 TRBJ2-7 - TRBV6-1 TGTGCCAGCAGGGAACTGGGGACAGGGCGCCACGAGCAGTACTTC CASRELGTGRHEQYF
TRBD2 TRBJ2-7 many TRBV2 TGTGCCAGCAGCGACCCCGGACTAGCGGGTCTCGCCTACGAGCAGTACTTC CASSDPGLAGLAYEQYF
- TRBJ1-2 few TRBV7-2 TGTGCCAGCAGCCCCTGGGGACATCGTAACTATGGCTACACCTTC CASSPWGHRNYGYTF
- TRBJ1-2 - TRBV2 TGTGCCAGCAGTCCCGTAGTGGGGACCTATGGCTACACCTTC CASSPVVGTYGYTF
- TRBJ2-3 many TRBV29-1 TGCAGCGTCGGAGACCTTAATGGCGGAAATACGCAGTATTTT CSVGDLNGGNTQYF
- TRBJ1-5 few TRBV10-3 TGTGCCATCAGTGAGTCTGCCTCCGCCCGAGGGCCCCAGCATTTT CAISESASARGPQHF
- TRBJ1-3 few TRBV7-2 TGTGCCAGCAGCTTAGCGTCAAGCGGAGGAAACACCATATATTTT CASSLASSGGNTIYF
- TRBJ2-2 many TRBV14 TGTGCCAGCAGCCAAGACCGGGGGCGCGGGGACACCGGGGAGCTGTTTTTT CASSQDRGRGDTGELFF